The clone carrying this T cell receptor (beta chain) was detected ten times or more. Its matching antigen is unknown. The CDR3 is 17 amino acids. Per germline, CDR1 LNHDA and CDR2 SQIVND (reference sequence). Trimming took off 1 base at V and 1 base at J, with 14 bases between the two ends. The data stem from a study of T cells in Graves' hyperthyroidism and ophthalmopathy. Findings and limits, study-wide: Most thyroid clonotypes with frequency above 0.001 were detected in blood.

Every diagnosis used clinical symptoms, serum thyroxine and TRAb, thyroid ultrasound and orbital computed tomography. PBMCs were obtained from 7.5 to 10 ml fresh peripheral blood. RNA transcripts gave rise to amplified TCR beta CDR3 regions. HTBI primers were used for first-round RT-PCR of the TCR CDR3. TCRdb reprocessed the multiplex PCR reads via MiXCR and lists one record per CDR3 protein. Of approximately 710,000 distinct CDR3 sequences detected, about 18% appear once; the ten largest clones hold about 16%. The TCR comes from a man aged 50 to 60 with Graves' hyperthyroidism. What was sequenced was blood. The chain is built from TRBV19 and TRBJ2-1, with D uncertain. The CDR3 spells CASSIVSWDRSYNEQFF. The CDR3 nucleotides are TGTGCCAGTAGTATAGTCTCGTGGGATCGATCCTACAATGAGCAGTTCTTC.